The entry that follows covers one T cell receptor beta chain sequence. Its target is not known. The data were taken from a study of OX40 agonist ivuxolimab in advanced cancers. The CDR3 spans 13 residues. Germline CDR1 MNHEY, CDR2 SMNVEV (reference sequence). V lost 6 bases to trimming and J lost 1 base, with 9 bases between them. Study-wide results and limits: At 0.1 to 3.0 mg/kg, CD4+ and CD8+ blood T cells expanded clonally by week 6.

Patients were ruled out by autoimmune disease history or systemic immunosuppression. Sequenced by immunoSEQ multiplex PCR; TCRdb stores in-frame clones only, minus some. This table has about 19,000 clones, less than 90% appearing once. This TCR came from an adult with an advanced solid tumor such as melanoma, head and neck, liver or kidney cancer. Sequenced here: CD4+ or CD8+ T cells sorted from blood, sampled in a trial of the OX40 agonist ivuxolimab. The gene calls are TRBV27 and TRBJ1-1; D is perhaps TRBD1 (6 bases). In nucleotides, the CDR3 is TGTGCCAGCAGAGAGACAGGGAACACTGAAGCTTTCTTT. Amino acids: CASRETGNTEAFF.